These 20 T cell receptor beta chains share one sample of origin, sequenced in a study of cytomegalovirus exposure and HLA in healthy donors. TCRdb's table, derived via immunoSEQ multiplex PCR, lists solely in-frame clones and lacks some. The repertoire holds 200,000 or so clones, around four fifths seen once, with around 5.6% in the top ten. Source material: PBMCs. The receptors were sampled from a woman aged 18-29 years in good health and CMV-seronegative.

This chain connects TRBV12-5 to TRBJ2-5, with 8 bases lining up with TRBD2. The CDR3 has 15 amino acids. Germline CDR1 LGHNT, CDR2 FRNRAP. The junction had 2 bases not matched to a gene; V was cut back by 1 base and J by 1 base. CDR3 DNA sequence: TGTGCTAGTGGTTTGGGAGCGGGGGCCCAAGAGACCCAGTACTTC. Translation gives CASGLGAGAQETQYF.

The chain links TRBV15 to TRBJ2-1; D is unresolved. V was clipped by 1 base and J by 5 bases, with 6 bases between them. Germline V gene lookup returns CDR1 LNHNV and CDR2 YYDKDF (reference sequence). This CDR3 region has 13 residues. The CDR3 nucleotides are TGTGCCACCAGCAGAGTAGACCACAATGAGCAGTTCTTC. Translating gives CATSRVDHNEQFF.

This clone occurred a few times. The chain joins TRBV18 to TRBJ1-5; the D is unclear. CDR1 and CDR2 (germline): KGHSH, LQKENI. The CDR3 sequence is 16 residues long. Trimming cost V 6 bases and J 1 base, with 16 bases left between them. CDR3 in amino acids: CASSPRASGSNQPQHF. The DNA for the CDR3 is TGTGCCAGCTCTCCCCGGGCGTCCGGGAGCAATCAGCCCCAGCATTTT.

This chain links TRBV5-1 with TRBJ1-1, with 7 bases identical to TRBD1. This CDR3 has 14 amino acids. The germline V gene has CDR1 SGHRS and CDR2 YFSETQ. The V gene end was trimmed by 4 bases and the J gene end by 1 base; junction bases not matched to a gene: 4. The CDR3 region is CASSPGGENTEAFF. The CDR3 nucleotides read TGCGCCAGCAGCCCAGGGGGGGAGAACACTGAAGCTTTCTTT. Filled out from reference TRBV5-1 and TRBJ1-1, the complete variable domain reads KAGVTQTPRYLIKTRGQQVTLSCSPISGHRSVSWYQQTPGQGLQFLFEYFSETQRNKGNFPGRFSGRQFSNSRSEMNVSTLELGDSALYLCASSPGGENTEAFFGQGTRLTVV.

This clone was observed a single time. The rearrangement links TRBV6-1 to TRBJ1-3; 7 bases are a match to TRBD1. The CDR3 is 16 amino acids. Trimming at V came to 2 bases and at J to 2 bases, leaving 6 bases not matched to a gene. In germline, CDR1 is MNHNS, CDR2 SASEGT. The CDR3 DNA reads TGTGCCAGCAGTGAACTCAGGGGGGGAACTGGAAACACCATATATTTT. Amino acid sequence: CASSELRGGTGNTIYF.

This clone occurred once. V gene TRBV18 combines with J gene TRBJ1-1, with D possibly matching TRBD1 (5 bases). V was trimmed by 2 bases and J by 4 bases, leaving 8 bases between them. Germline CDR1 KGHSH, CDR2 LQKENI. This CDR3 is built from 13 residues. CDR3 residues: CASSPGRVTEAFF. The CDR3 DNA is TGTGCCAGCTCACCAGGCAGGGTCACTGAAGCTTTCTTT.

The chain couples TRBV27 to TRBJ2-1, with no clear D. V was pared by 5 bases and J by 5 bases, with 16 bases between. The CDR3 is 15 amino acids. Germline-derived CDR1 and CDR2 are MNHEY and SMNVEV (reference sequence). The CDR3 bases are TGTGCCAGCAGTATCAGCTACACGGGCAACAATGAGCAGTTCTTC. Translation: CASSISYTGNNEQFF.

The chain joins TRBV28 to TRBJ1-5; no reliable D call. CDR1 is MDHEN, CDR2 SYDVKM, per germline. This CDR3 is 15 amino acids long. V gave up 5 bases and J gave up 1 base, with 12 bases separating them. The CDR3 region is CASSRPPLSNQPQHF. The DNA of the CDR3 is TGTGCCAGCAGTCGCCCGCCGTTAAGCAATCAGCCCCAGCATTTT.

V and J are TRBV9 and TRBJ1-2; D is ambiguous. Trimming took 4 bases from V and 4 from J, leaving 14 bases between them. The CDR3 has 14 amino acids. The germline CDR1 and CDR2 sequences are SGDLS and YYNGEE. For the CDR3, the DNA is TGTGCCAGCAGCATTGAGGCATCTGCCTATGGCTACACCTTC. Amino acids: CASSIEASAYGYTF.

About this clone: One end of the junction fails to match germline, which may point to a read error. The chain couples TRBV7-7 to TRBJ1-2; D is perhaps TRBD1 (5 bases). The CDR3 spans 17 residues. From germline, CDR1 is SSHAT and CDR2 FNYEAQ (reference sequence). CDR3 sequence reads: CASSPEGDRPRHYGYTF. The CDR3 coding sequence is TGTGCTAGCAGCCCAGAAGGGGATCGCCCTCGTCACTATGGCTACACCTTC.

The sample holds a few counts of this clone. V usage is TRBV19 and J usage is TRBJ1-5; D remains unclear. Looked up from germline, CDR1 is LNHDA and CDR2 is SQIVND (reference sequence). V was cut by 7 bases and J by 8 bases, with 18 bases left in between. The CDR3 runs 14 residues. The CDR3 DNA is TGTGCCAGTACCGACCCGGGATTTGGGGAGCCCCAGCATTTT. Translated, it gives CASTDPGFGEPQHF.

V is TRBV4-1 and J is TRBJ2-5; D tentatively reads TRBD1 or TRBD2 (5 bases each). V lost 4 bases and J lost 3, with 15 bases in between. CDR3 length: 15 residues. Germline loops: CDR1 MGHRA, CDR2 YSYEKL. The CDR3: CASSLDGTAEETQYF. The CDR3 bases are TGCGCCAGCAGCCTGGACGGGACGGCTGAAGAGACCCAGTACTTC.

This clone came up once. V is TRBV27 and J is TRBJ2-5, with TRBD1 matching over 7 bases. V gave up 4 bases and J gave up 3 bases; unmatched junction bases: 8. The CDR3 sequence is 15 residues long. The V gene's germline CDR1 is MNHEY and CDR2 SMNVEV (reference sequence). CDR3 protein: CASSSMGDREETQYF. The DNA of the CDR3 is TGTGCCAGCAGTTCAATGGGGGACAGAGAAGAGACCCAGTACTTC.

The chain couples TRBV5-1 to TRBJ2-7; 14 bases fit TRBD2. Trimming took 4 bases from V and 4 from J; bases not matched to a gene: 10. The germline gives CDR1 SGHRS, CDR2 YFSETQ. The CDR3 length is 17 residues. The CDR3 protein is CASSPGGLAGEQYEQYF. The DNA of the CDR3 is TGCGCCAGCAGCCCGGGGGGACTAGCGGGAGAACAGTACGAGCAGTACTTC. Complete variable domain (other parts from reference TRBV5-1 and TRBJ2-7): KAGVTQTPRYLIKTRGQQVTLSCSPISGHRSVSWYQQTPGQGLQFLFEYFSETQRNKGNFPGRFSGRQFSNSRSEMNVSTLELGDSALYLCASSPGGLAGEQYEQYFGPGTRLTVT.

The chain has TRBV10-1 and TRBJ1-2; 9 bases match TRBD1. The J segment lost 3 bases and the V segment lost 0 bases, leaving 5 bases of the junction unmatched. Germline V gene lookup returns CDR1 WNHNN and CDR2 SYGVQD (reference sequence). The CDR3 has 16 amino acids. This CDR3 is CASSESGRQGDYGYTF. CDR3 bases: TGCGCCAGCAGTGAGTCGGGGCGACAGGGGGACTATGGCTACACCTTC.

As for this clone: An end of the junction does not agree with germline; a read error may underlie this. The J gene is TRBJ2-7, the V gene TRBV10-3, with D hard to call. In germline, CDR1 is ENHRY, CDR2 SYGVKD. CDR3 length equals 16 residues. The CDR3 nucleotides are TGTGCCAGCAGTTACTCGAGCGACGACCTCTCCTACGAGCAGTACTTC. Protein sequence: CASSYSSDDLSYEQYF.

This rearrangement joins TRBV4-1 to TRBJ2-2; D ambiguous. The germline V and J ends were trimmed by 1 base and 1 base, with 4 bases remaining between them. CDR1 is MGHRA and CDR2 is YSYEKL in the germline V gene. The CDR3 totals 14 residues. CDR3 residues: CASSQVRNTGELFF. The CDR3 nucleotides are TGCGCCAGCAGCCAAGTCAGGAACACCGGGGAGCTGTTTTTT.

The chain links TRBV25-1 to TRBJ1-3, with a tentative D call TRBD1 (5 bases). Trimming removed 3 bases from V and 1 base from J, with 7 bases in between. Germline-derived CDR1 and CDR2 are MGHDK and SYGVNS. CDR3 size: 14 residues. The CDR3 spells CASSESGSGNTIYF. CDR3 nucleotide sequence: TGTGCCAGCAGTGAGTCAGGGTCTGGAAACACCATATATTTT. The full variable domain, in which reference TRBV25-1 and TRBJ1-3 provide the parts outside the CDR3, is EADIYQTPRYLVIGTGKKITLECSQTMGHDKMYWYQQDPGMELHLIHYSYGVNSTEKGDLSSESTVSRIRTEHFPLTLESARPSHTSQYLCASSESGSGNTIYFGEGSWLTVV.

V is TRBV2 and J is TRBJ2-7; D may correspond to TRBD1 or TRBD2 (5 bases each). Germline CDR1 reads SNHLY; CDR2 reads FYNNEI. V was cut by 5 bases and J by 4 bases, with 15 bases left in between. This CDR3 has 14 residues. In DNA, the CDR3 is TGTGCCAGCAGTTCGAGGGAATGGGGGTACGAGCAGTACTTC. Its protein is CASSSREWGYEQYF.

The chain employs TRBV25-1 and TRBJ2-6; D unclear. Trimming took off 4 bases at V and 0 bases at J, with 7 bases between the two ends. The CDR3 totals 15 residues. The germline CDR1 and CDR2 sequences are MGHDK and SYGVNS. The DNA of the CDR3 is TGTGCCAGCAGTGTTGTGAACTCTGGGGCCAACGTCCTGACTTTC. It is translated as CASSVVNSGANVLTF.